These 19 T cell receptor beta chains were all obtained from the same sample, sequenced in a study of TIL therapy for anti-PD-1-resistant metastatic lung cancer. This was the immunoSEQ v3 assay. Clones were sequenced by immunoSEQ multiplex PCR, and TCRdb holds only the in-frame ones, with some missing. The sample gives about 53,000 clones, roughly 70% of which show up once; 1.5% to 2% is in the top ten. The sample's time point: pre-treatment sample, taken before nivolumab and TIL therapy. The sequenced sample was blood, obtained at baseline. The source is a person aged 25 to 79 with non-small cell lung cancer.

Concerning this clone: Lacking the conserved final phenylalanine or tryptophan, this CDR3 likely reflects a read error. The chain has TRBV2 and TRBJ2-7, with D maybe TRBD1 (6 bases). Germline assignment: CDR1 SNHLY and CDR2 FYNNEI. The length of the CDR3 is 11 residues. Trimming took 10 bases from V and 2 from J, leaving 9 bases between them. This CDR3 is CATAGAYEQYL. The CDR3 DNA reads as TGTGCCACCGCAGGGGCCTACGAGCAGTACCTC.

J is TRBJ1-4 and V is TRBV14; TRBD1 might be the D (5 bases). CDR1 and CDR2 from the germline V gene are SGHDN and FVKESK. CDR3 length: 16 residues. Trimming stripped 3 bases from V and 6 bases from J, with 17 bases between. The CDR3 is CASSQRPGGLDEKLFF. Written as DNA, the CDR3 is TGTGCCAGCAGCCAGCGACCGGGGGGACTGGATGAAAAACTGTTTTTT.

The V gene is TRBV19, the J gene TRBJ1-5; 12 bases fit TRBD1. J gave up 0 bases and V 3 bases, and 9 bases lay outside the gene matches. Germline CDR1 reads LNHDA; CDR2 reads SQIVND (reference sequence). The CDR3 totals 19 residues. In DNA, the CDR3 is TGTGCCAGTAGTATCAAGGGACAGGGGGCCGACTATAGCAATCAGCCCCAGCATTTT. This encodes CASSIKGQGADYSNQPQHF.

The V and J genes are TRBV28 and TRBJ1-5; D is undetermined. V was shortened by 4 bases and J by 0 bases, with 10 bases between the two germline ends. This CDR3 spans 15 amino acids. Germline V gives CDR1 MDHEN, CDR2 SYDVKM. The DNA for the CDR3 is TGTGCCAGCAGTTCGGACGTCCTTAGCAATCAGCCCCAGCATTTT. It is translated as CASSSDVLSNQPQHF.

This clone was seen more than once but under ten times. The chain couples TRBV5-1 to TRBJ2-1, with TRBD1 as a possible D gene (6 bases). Germline-derived CDR1 and CDR2 are SGHRS and YFSETQ. CDR3 length equals 15 residues. Trimming removed 4 bases from V and 0 bases from J, with 11 bases in between. The CDR3 protein is CASSLEGVSYNEQFF. The DNA for the CDR3 is TGCGCCAGCAGCCTCGAGGGGGTCTCCTACAATGAGCAGTTCTTC.

V and J are TRBV7-2 and TRBJ2-7; 9 positions match TRBD1. The CDR3 sequence is 18 residues long. The germline V gene has CDR1 SGHTA and CDR2 FQGNSA. Losses at the gene ends were 5 bases for V and 0 bases for J; bases not matched to a gene: 14. The CDR3 loop reads CASSRPVNRGRISYEQYF. Written as DNA, the CDR3 is TGTGCCAGCAGCCGACCCGTGAACAGGGGGCGCATCTCCTACGAGCAGTACTTC.

This clone has only one observation. The chain employs TRBV5-6 and TRBJ1-3; D gene unclear. The CDR3 consists of 14 residues. The ends were cut back, 2 bases at V and 4 bases at J, with 10 bases in the middle. Germline values: CDR1 SGHDT, CDR2 YYEEEE. Here the CDR3 DNA reads TGTGCCAGCAGCTTTTCCCCAACCGGAAACACCATATATTTT. Translated: CASSFSPTGNTIYF.

The chain joins TRBV15 to TRBJ2-3; D remains ambiguous. Germline V gene sequence: CDR1 LNHNV, CDR2 YYDKDF (reference sequence). CDR3 size: 14 residues. V shed 5 bases and J shed 1 base, with 10 bases lying between them. The DNA of the CDR3 is TGTGCCACCAGCGCGCGGCTTGGCACAGATACGCAGTATTTT. This encodes CATSARLGTDTQYF.

The rearrangement links TRBV28 to TRBJ2-7; a weak D match, TRBD2 (5 bases). With 7 bases removed from V and 0 bases from J, the gap between germline ends came to 10 bases. From germline, CDR1 is MDHEN and CDR2 SYDVKM. The CDR3 is 13 amino acids. The chain's CDR3 is CASTNGLSYEQYF. DNA of the CDR3: TGTGCCAGCACAAACGGACTCTCCTACGAGCAGTACTTC.

The chain uses TRBV29-1 and TRBJ2-2, with D perhaps matching TRBD1 (6 bases). The CDR3 runs to 11 residues. CDR1 is SQVTM, CDR2 ANQGSEA, per germline. With 7 bases removed from V and 6 bases from J, the gap between germline ends came to 9 bases. The CDR3 loop is CSGRGPGELFF. Written as DNA, the CDR3 is TGCAGCGGCAGGGGTCCCGGGGAGCTGTTTTTT.

The chain is built from TRBV27 and TRBJ2-2; no definite D call. The CDR3 is 16 amino acids. Germline CDR1 MNHEY, CDR2 SMNVEV (reference sequence). Trimming took off 6 bases at V and 3 bases at J, with 17 bases between the two ends. As DNA, the CDR3 is TGTGCCAGCAGGTTTGAAGGTTTGGGTTACACCGGGGAGCTGTTTTTT. This codes for CASRFEGLGYTGELFF.

V is TRBV5-1 and J is TRBJ1-1; no reliable D call. Germline CDR1 SGHRS, CDR2 YFSETQ. This CDR3 is built from 14 residues. Trimming removed 1 base from V and 1 base from J, with 8 bases in between. This CDR3 reads CASSLMRANTEAFF. DNA of the CDR3: TGCGCCAGCAGCTTGATGAGGGCGAACACTGAAGCTTTCTTT.

This chain uses TRBV25-1 with TRBJ1-4; D not certain. This CDR3 comprises 14 residues. V lost 2 bases to trimming and J lost 2 bases, with 6 bases between them. Germline CDR1 reads MGHDK; CDR2 reads SYGVNS. The CDR3 DNA reads TGTGCCAGCAGTGAAGCAGGTACTAATGAAAAACTGTTTTTT. Amino acid sequence: CASSEAGTNEKLFF. Looking up the rest from reference TRBV25-1 and TRBJ1-4 gives the full variable domain: EADIYQTPRYLVIGTGKKITLECSQTMGHDKMYWYQQDPGMELHLIHYSYGVNSTEKGDLSSESTVSRIRTEHFPLTLESARPSHTSQYLCASSEAGTNEKLFFGSGTQLSVL.

This clone was recorded only once. The chain links TRBV7-2 to TRBJ1-5; D remains ambiguous. The germline V gene encodes CDR1 SGHTA and CDR2 FQGNSA. Trimming left V 0 bases short and J 7 bases short, with 13 bases between. The CDR3 is 15 amino acids. In nucleotides, the CDR3 is TGTGCCAGCAGCTTAGCGGCCGCCCAATGGCAGCCCCAGCATTTT. Translated, it gives CASSLAAAQWQPQHF. Supplemented by reference TRBV7-2 and TRBJ1-5, the full variable domain reads GAGVSQSPSNKVTEKGKDVELRCDPISGHTALYWYRQSLGQGLEFLIYFQGNSAPDKSGLPSDRFSAERTGGSVSTLTIQRTQQEDSAVYLCASSLAAAQWQPQHFGDGTRLSIL.

The chain couples TRBV6-5 to TRBJ1-2, with D maybe TRBD1 (5 bases). Germline V lookup: CDR1 MNHEY, CDR2 SVGAGI. Trimming stripped 0 bases from V and 5 bases from J, with 7 bases between. The CDR3 sequence is 13 residues long. The CDR3 here is CASSYSGRYGYTF. The CDR3 nucleotides are TGTGCCAGCAGTTACTCGGGACGTTATGGCTACACCTTC.

The gene calls are TRBV9 and TRBJ2-3; D remains unclear. Trimming took 4 bases from V and 4 from J, leaving 1 base between them. The CDR3 is 10 residues long. CDR1 SGDLS and CDR2 YYNGEE come from the germline V gene. The CDR3 bases are TGTGCCAGCAGCCCAGATACGCAGTATTTT. This translates into CASSPDTQYF.

The chain combines TRBV6-4 with TRBJ2-5; D is unresolved. Germline V gives CDR1 MRHNA, CDR2 SNTAGT. This CDR3 contains 13 residues. The V gene lost 8 bases and the J gene lost 9 bases, with 19 bases spanning the gap. Written as DNA, the CDR3 is TGTGCCAGCCTTCCATGGGTGTGTAGGGCCCAGTACTTC. It yields the protein CASLPWVCRAQYF.

The rearrangement links TRBV28 to TRBJ1-6; D not certain. The CDR3 consists of 13 residues. Deletions cut 6 bases from V and 6 bases from J, with 9 bases between. CDR1 MDHEN and CDR2 SYDVKM come from the germline V gene. The CDR3 sequence: CASRGPANSPLHF. The CDR3, as DNA: TGTGCCAGCAGAGGGCCGGCTAATTCACCCCTCCACTTT.

In this sample, this clone turned up once. The chain employs TRBV11-2 and TRBJ2-7; perhaps TRBD2 as D (6 bases). The germline V gene encodes CDR1 SGHAT and CDR2 FQNNGV. The CDR3 contains 13 residues. V was clipped by 8 bases and J by 7 bases, with 18 bases between them. The CDR3 loop is CASSAQYGLEQYF. As DNA, the CDR3 is TGTGCCAGCTCCGCACAATATGGACTAGAGCAGTACTTC. Together with reference TRBV11-2 and TRBJ2-7, the CDR3 gives the full variable domain: EAGVAQSPRYKIIEKRQSVAFWCNPISGHATLYWYQQILGQGPKLLIQFQNNGVVDDSQLPKDRFSAERLKGVDSTLKIQPAKLEDSAVYLCASSAQYGLEQYFGPGTRLTVT.